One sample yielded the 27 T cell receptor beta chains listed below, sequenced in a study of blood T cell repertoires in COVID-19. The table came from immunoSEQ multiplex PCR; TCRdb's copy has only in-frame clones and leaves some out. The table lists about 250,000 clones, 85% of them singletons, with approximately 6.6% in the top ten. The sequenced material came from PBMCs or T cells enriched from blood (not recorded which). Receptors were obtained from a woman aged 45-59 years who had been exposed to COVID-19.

The CDR3 here is CASSPMGRQGSSPLHF. CDR3 sequence (DNA): TGTGCCAGCAGCCCCATGGGGAGGCAGGGAAGCTCACCCCTCCACTTT. This chain joins TRBV11-2 and TRBJ1-6, with a possible D match to TRBD1 (5 bases). The germline CDR1 and CDR2 sequences are SGHAT and FQNNGV. The V gene lost 5 bases and the J gene lost 10 bases, with 21 bases spanning the gap. CDR3 length: 16 residues. The variable domain in full, with the rest retrieved from reference TRBV11-2 and TRBJ1-6, is EAGVAQSPRYKIIEKRQSVAFWCNPISGHATLYWYQQILGQGPKLLIQFQNNGVVDDSQLPKDRFSAERLKGVDSTLKIQPAKLEDSAVYLCASSPMGRQGSSPLHFGNGTRLTVT.

CDR3 coding DNA: TGTGCCAGCAGAAAGGGACAGGACGAAACTGAAGCTTTCTTT. Translated: CASRKGQDETEAFF. V gene TRBV5-4 combines with J gene TRBJ1-1; 8 positions match TRBD1. The CDR3 spans 14 residues. V lost 5 bases, J lost 5 bases, and 8 bases stayed unmatched. In germline, CDR1 is SGHNT, CDR2 YYREEE (reference sequence).

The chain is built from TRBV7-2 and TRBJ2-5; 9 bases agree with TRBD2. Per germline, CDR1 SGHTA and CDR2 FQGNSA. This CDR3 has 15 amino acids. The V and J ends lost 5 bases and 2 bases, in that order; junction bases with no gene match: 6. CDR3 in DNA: TGTGCCAGCAGCCTCTCGCGGGGGGGTCAAGAGACCCAGTACTTC. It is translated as CASSLSRGGQETQYF.

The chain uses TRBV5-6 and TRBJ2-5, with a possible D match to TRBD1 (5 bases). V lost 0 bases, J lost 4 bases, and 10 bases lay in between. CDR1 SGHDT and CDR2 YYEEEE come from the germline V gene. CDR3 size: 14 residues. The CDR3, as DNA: TGTGCCAGCAGCTTGGAGGCCAGGGTAGAGACCCAGTACTTC. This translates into CASSLEARVETQYF. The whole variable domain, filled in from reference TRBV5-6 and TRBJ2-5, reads DAGVTQSPTHLIKTRGQQVTLRCSPKSGHDTVSWYQQALGQGPQFIFQYYEEEERQRGNFPDRFSGHQFPNYSSELNVNALLLGDSALYLCASSLEARVETQYFGPGTRLLVL.

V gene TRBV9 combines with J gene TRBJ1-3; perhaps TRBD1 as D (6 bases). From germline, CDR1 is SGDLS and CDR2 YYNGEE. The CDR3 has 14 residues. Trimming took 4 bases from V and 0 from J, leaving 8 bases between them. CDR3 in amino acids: CASSSDSSGNTIYF. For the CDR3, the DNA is TGTGCCAGCAGCTCGGACAGCTCTGGAAACACCATATATTTT.

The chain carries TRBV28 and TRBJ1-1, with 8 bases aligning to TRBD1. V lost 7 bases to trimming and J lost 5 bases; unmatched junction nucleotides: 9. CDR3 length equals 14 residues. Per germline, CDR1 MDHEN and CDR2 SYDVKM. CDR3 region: CASTPGGAGTEAFF. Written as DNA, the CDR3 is TGTGCCAGCACCCCAGGGGGCGCGGGGACTGAAGCTTTCTTT.

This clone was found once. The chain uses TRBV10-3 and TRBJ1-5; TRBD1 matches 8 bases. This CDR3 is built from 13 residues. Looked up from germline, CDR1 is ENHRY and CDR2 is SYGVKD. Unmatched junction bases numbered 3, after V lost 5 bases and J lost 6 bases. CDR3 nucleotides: TGTGCCATCAGTCAGGGGGCAGGTCAGCCCCAGCATTTT. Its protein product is CAISQGAGQPQHF.

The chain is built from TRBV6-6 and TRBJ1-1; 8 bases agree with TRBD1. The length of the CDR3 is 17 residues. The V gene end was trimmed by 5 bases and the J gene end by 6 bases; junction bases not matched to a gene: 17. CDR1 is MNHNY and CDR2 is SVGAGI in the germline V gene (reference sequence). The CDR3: CASSPQGAGRGHPEAFF. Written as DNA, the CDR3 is TGTGCCAGCAGTCCGCAGGGGGCTGGTCGGGGGCATCCTGAAGCTTTCTTT.

In nucleotides, the CDR3 is TGTGCCAGCAGTTCCCGTAGCGGGGGGGCGGGGTCAGATACGCAGTATTTT. Protein product: CASSSRSGGAGSDTQYF. V is TRBV7-6 and J is TRBJ2-3; TRBD2 matches 11 bases. CDR1 is SGHVS and CDR2 is FNYEAQ in the germline V gene. The CDR3 is made up of 17 amino acids. V shed 6 bases, J shed 4 bases, and the junction held 12 bases outside the gene matches.

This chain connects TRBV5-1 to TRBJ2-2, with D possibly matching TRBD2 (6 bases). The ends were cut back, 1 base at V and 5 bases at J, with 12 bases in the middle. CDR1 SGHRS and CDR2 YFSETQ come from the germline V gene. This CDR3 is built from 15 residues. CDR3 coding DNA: TGCGCCAGCAGCTTGCAAGGGGCGGGGACCGGGGAGCTGTTTTTT. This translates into CASSLQGAGTGELFF.

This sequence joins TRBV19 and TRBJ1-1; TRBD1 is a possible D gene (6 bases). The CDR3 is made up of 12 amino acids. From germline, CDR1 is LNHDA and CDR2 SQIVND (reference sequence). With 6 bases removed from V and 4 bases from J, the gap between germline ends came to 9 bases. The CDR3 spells CASRNRATEAFF. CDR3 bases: TGTGCCAGTAGAAACAGGGCCACTGAAGCTTTCTTT. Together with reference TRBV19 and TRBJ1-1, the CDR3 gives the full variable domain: DGGITQSPKYLFRKEGQNVTLSCEQNLNHDAMYWYRQDPGQGLRLIYYSQIVNDFQKGDIAEGYSVSREKKESFPLTVTSAQKNPTAFYLCASRNRATEAFFGQGTRLTVV.

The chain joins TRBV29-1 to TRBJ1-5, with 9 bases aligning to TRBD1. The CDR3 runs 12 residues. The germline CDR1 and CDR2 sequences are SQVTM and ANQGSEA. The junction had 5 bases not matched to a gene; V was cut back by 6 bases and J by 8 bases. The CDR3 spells CSVRDRDEPQHF. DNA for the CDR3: TGCAGCGTAAGGGACAGGGATGAGCCCCAGCATTTT.

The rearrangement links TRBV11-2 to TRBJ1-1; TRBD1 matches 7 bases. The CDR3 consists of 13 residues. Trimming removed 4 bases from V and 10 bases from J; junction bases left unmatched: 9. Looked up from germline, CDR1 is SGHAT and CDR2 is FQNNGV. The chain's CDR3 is CASSSPDRPRAFF. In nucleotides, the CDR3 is TGTGCCAGCAGCTCCCCGGACAGGCCCAGAGCTTTCTTT.

In nucleotides, the CDR3 is TGTGCCAGCAGTTATGGACAGGGTTTGAACACTGAAGCTTTCTTT. This translates into CASSYGQGLNTEAFF. V is TRBV6-5 and J is TRBJ1-1; 8 bases align to TRBD1. The CDR3 runs to 15 residues. Trimming removed 3 bases from V and 0 bases from J; junction bases left unmatched: 3. Per germline, CDR1 MNHEY and CDR2 SVGAGI.

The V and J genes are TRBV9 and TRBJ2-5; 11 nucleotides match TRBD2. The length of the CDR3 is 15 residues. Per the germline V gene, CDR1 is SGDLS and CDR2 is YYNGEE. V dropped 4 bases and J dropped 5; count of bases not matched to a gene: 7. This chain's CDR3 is CASSSPTSGAETQYF. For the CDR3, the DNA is TGTGCCAGCAGCTCCCCGACTAGCGGGGCCGAGACCCAGTACTTC.

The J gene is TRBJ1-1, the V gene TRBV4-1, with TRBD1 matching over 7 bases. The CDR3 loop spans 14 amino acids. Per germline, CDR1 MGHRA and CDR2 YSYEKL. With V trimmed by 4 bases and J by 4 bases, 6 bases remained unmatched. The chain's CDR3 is CASSPGQYSTEAFF. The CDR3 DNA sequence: TGCGCCAGCAGCCCGGGACAGTATAGCACTGAAGCTTTCTTT.

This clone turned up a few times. CDR3 DNA sequence: TGTGCCAGCAGCCAACAGCGGACAGGGGCGAGATCACCCCTCCACTTT. This sequence encodes CASSQQRTGARSPLHF. This chain connects TRBV4-2 to TRBJ1-6; TRBD1 matches 9 bases. Germline-derived CDR1 and CDR2 are LGHNA and YNFKEQ. This CDR3 region has 16 residues. V lost 2 bases and J lost 10; bases outside the gene matches: 9.

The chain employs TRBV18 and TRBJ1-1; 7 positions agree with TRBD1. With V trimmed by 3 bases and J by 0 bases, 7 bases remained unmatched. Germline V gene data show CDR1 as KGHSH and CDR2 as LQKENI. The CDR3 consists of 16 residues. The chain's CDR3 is CASSPFDREVNTEAFF. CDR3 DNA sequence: TGTGCCAGCTCACCTTTTGACAGGGAAGTGAACACTGAAGCTTTCTTT.

CDR3 sequence (DNA): TGTGCCAGCTCACCGGACAGGGCGTATGGCTACACCTTC. This sequence encodes CASSPDRAYGYTF. The chain employs TRBV18 and TRBJ1-2, with TRBD1 identical over 8 bases. CDR1 KGHSH and CDR2 LQKENI come from the germline V gene. There are 13 residues in the CDR3. Trimming at V came to 3 bases and at J to 5 bases, leaving 2 bases not matched to a gene.

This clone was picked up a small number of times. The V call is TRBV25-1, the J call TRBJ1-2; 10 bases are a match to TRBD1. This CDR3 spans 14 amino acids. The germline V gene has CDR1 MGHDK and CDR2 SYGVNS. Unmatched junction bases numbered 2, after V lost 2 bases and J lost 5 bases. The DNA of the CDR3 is TGTGCCAGCAGTGAAGGGACAGGGGTGTATGGCTACACCTTC. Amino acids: CASSEGTGVYGYTF.

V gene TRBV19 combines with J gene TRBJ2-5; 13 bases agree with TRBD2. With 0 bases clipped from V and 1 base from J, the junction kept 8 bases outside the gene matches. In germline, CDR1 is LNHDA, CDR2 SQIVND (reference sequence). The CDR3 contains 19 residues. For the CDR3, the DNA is TGTGCCAGTAGTATAGATTACGCCGGGACTAGCGGGGCCCAAGAGACCCAGTACTTC. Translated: CASSIDYAGTSGAQETQYF.

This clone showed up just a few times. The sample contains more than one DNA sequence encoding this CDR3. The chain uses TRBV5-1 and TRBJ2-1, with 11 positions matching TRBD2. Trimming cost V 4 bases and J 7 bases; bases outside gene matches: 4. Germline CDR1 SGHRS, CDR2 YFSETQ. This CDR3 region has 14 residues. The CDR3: CASSLAGGINEQFF. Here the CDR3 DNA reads TGCGCCAGCAGCCTAGCGGGGGGTATTAATGAGCAGTTCTTC.

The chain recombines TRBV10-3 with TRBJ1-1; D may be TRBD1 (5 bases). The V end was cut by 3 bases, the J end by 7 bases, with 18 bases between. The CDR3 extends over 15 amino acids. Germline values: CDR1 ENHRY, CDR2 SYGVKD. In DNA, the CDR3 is TGTGCCATCAGTGACCTGGGCCTCCCCGGGGGTGAAGCTTTCTTT. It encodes CAISDLGLPGGEAFF.

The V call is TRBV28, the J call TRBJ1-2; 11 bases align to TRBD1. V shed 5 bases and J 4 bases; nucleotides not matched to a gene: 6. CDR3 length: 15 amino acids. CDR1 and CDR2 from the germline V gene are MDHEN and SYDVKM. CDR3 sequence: CASSPWTGGLYGYTF. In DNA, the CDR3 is TGTGCCAGCAGTCCTTGGACAGGGGGCCTCTATGGCTACACCTTC.

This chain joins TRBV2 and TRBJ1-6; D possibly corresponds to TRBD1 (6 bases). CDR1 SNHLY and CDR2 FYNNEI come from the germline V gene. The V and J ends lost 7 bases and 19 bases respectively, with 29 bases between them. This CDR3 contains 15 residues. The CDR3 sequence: CASTEGWGPEDQRHF. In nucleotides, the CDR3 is TGTGCCAGCACCGAAGGATGGGGGCCGGAGGACCAAAGACACTTT.

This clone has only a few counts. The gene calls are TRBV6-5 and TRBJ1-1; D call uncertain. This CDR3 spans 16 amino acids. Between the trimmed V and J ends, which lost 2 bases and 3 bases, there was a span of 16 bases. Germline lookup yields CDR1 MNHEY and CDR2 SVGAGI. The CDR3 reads CASSYDLISEDTEAFF. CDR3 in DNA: TGTGCCAGCAGTTACGATCTCATCTCGGAGGACACTGAAGCTTTCTTT.

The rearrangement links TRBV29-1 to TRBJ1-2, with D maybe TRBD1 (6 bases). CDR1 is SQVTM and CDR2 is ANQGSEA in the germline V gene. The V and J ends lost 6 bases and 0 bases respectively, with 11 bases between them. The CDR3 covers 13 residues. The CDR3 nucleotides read TGCAGCGTCCCGACAGGAGCTAACTATGGCTACACCTTC. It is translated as CSVPTGANYGYTF. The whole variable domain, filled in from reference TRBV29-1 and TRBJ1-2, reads SAVISQKPSRDICQRGTSLTIQCQVDSQVTMMFWYRQQPGQSLTLIATANQGSEATYESGFVIDKFPISRPNLTFSTLTVSNMSPEDSSIYLCSVPTGANYGYTFGSGTRLTVV.